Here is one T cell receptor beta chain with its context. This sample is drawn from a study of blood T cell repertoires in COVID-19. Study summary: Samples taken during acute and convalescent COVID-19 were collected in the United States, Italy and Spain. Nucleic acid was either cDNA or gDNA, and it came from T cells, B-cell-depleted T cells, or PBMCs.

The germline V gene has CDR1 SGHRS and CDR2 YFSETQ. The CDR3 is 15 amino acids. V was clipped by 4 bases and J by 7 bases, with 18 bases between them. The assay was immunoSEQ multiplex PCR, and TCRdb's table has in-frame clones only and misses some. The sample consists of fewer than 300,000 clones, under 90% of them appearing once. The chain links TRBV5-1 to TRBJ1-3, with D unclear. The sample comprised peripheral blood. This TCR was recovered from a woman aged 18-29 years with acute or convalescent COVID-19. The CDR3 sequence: CASSNVPAGGNTIYF. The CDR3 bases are TGCGCCAGCAGCAACGTCCCGGCCGGAGGGAACACCATATATTTT.